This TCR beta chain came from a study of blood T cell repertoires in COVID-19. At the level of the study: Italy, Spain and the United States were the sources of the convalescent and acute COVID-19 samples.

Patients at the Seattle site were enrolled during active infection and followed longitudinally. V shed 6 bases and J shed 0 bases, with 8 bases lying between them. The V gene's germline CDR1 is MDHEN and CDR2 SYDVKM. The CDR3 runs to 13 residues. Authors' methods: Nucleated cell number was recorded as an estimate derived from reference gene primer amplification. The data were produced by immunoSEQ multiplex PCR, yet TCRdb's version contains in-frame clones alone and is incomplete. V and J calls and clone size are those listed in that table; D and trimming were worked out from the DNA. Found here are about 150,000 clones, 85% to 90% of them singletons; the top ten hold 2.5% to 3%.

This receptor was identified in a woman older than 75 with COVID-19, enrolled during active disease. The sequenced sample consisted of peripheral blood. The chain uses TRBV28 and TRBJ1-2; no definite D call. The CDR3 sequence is CASRRSSNYGYTF. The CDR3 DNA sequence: TGTGCCAGCAGGCGCTCATCTAACTATGGCTACACCTTC.